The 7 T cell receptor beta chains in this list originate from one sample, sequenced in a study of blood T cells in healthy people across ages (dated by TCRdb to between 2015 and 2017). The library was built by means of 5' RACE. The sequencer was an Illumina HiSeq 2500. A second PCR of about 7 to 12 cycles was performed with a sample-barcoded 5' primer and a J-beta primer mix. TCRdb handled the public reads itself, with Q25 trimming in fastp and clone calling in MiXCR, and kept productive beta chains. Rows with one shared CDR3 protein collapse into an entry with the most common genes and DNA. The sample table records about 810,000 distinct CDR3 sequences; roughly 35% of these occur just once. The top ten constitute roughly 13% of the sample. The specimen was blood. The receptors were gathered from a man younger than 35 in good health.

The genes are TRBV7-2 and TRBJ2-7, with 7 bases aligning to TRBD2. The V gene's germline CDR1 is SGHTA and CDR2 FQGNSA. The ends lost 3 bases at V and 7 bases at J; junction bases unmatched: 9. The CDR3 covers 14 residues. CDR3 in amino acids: CASSFPGTINEQYF. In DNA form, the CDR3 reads TGTGCCAGCAGCTTCCCAGGGACTATCAATGAGCAGTACTTC.

The CDR3 sequence: CASSAGAGTINYGYTF. Written as DNA, the CDR3 is TGTGCCAGCAGCGCCGGGGCCGGGACCATTAACTATGGCTACACCTTC. V usage is TRBV5-6 and J usage is TRBJ1-2; TRBD1 is a possible D gene (5 bases). The germline V and J ends were trimmed by 4 bases and 1 base, with 17 bases remaining between them. Per the germline V gene, CDR1 is SGHDT and CDR2 is YYEEEE. This CDR3 comprises 16 residues.

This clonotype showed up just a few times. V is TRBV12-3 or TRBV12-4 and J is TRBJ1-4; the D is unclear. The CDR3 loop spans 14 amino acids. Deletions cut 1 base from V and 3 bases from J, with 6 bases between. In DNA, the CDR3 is TGTGCCAGCAGTTTAGGCGTACCTAATGAAAAACTGTTTTTT. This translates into CASSLGVPNEKLFF.

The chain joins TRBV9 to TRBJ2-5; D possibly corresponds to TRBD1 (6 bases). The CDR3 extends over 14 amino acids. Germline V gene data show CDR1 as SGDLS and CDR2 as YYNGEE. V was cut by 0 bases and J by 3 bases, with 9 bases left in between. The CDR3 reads CASSVDPGEETQYF. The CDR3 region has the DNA TGTGCCAGCAGCGTAGACCCAGGGGAAGAGACCCAGTACTTC.

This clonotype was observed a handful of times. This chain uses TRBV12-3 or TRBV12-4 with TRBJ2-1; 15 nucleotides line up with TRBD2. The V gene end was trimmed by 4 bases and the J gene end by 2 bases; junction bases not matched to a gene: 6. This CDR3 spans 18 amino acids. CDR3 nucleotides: TGTGCCAGCAGTTCCGGGACTAGCGGGGGGCCTACCTACAATGAGCAGTTCTTC. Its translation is CASSSGTSGGPTYNEQFF.

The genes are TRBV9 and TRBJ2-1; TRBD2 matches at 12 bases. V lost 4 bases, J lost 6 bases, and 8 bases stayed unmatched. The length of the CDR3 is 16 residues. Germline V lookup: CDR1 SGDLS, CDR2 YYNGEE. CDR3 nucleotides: TGTGCCAGCAGCACGCTAGCGGGGGGGCCGGTCAATGAGCAGTTCTTC. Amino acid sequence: CASSTLAGGPVNEQFF.

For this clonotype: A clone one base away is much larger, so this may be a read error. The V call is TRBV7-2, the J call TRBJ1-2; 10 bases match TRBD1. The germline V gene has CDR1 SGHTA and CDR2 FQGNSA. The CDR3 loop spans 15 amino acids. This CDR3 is CACSLDRGPGYGYTF. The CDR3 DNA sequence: TGTGCCTGCAGCTTAGACAGGGGGCCGGGCTATGGCTACACCTTC.